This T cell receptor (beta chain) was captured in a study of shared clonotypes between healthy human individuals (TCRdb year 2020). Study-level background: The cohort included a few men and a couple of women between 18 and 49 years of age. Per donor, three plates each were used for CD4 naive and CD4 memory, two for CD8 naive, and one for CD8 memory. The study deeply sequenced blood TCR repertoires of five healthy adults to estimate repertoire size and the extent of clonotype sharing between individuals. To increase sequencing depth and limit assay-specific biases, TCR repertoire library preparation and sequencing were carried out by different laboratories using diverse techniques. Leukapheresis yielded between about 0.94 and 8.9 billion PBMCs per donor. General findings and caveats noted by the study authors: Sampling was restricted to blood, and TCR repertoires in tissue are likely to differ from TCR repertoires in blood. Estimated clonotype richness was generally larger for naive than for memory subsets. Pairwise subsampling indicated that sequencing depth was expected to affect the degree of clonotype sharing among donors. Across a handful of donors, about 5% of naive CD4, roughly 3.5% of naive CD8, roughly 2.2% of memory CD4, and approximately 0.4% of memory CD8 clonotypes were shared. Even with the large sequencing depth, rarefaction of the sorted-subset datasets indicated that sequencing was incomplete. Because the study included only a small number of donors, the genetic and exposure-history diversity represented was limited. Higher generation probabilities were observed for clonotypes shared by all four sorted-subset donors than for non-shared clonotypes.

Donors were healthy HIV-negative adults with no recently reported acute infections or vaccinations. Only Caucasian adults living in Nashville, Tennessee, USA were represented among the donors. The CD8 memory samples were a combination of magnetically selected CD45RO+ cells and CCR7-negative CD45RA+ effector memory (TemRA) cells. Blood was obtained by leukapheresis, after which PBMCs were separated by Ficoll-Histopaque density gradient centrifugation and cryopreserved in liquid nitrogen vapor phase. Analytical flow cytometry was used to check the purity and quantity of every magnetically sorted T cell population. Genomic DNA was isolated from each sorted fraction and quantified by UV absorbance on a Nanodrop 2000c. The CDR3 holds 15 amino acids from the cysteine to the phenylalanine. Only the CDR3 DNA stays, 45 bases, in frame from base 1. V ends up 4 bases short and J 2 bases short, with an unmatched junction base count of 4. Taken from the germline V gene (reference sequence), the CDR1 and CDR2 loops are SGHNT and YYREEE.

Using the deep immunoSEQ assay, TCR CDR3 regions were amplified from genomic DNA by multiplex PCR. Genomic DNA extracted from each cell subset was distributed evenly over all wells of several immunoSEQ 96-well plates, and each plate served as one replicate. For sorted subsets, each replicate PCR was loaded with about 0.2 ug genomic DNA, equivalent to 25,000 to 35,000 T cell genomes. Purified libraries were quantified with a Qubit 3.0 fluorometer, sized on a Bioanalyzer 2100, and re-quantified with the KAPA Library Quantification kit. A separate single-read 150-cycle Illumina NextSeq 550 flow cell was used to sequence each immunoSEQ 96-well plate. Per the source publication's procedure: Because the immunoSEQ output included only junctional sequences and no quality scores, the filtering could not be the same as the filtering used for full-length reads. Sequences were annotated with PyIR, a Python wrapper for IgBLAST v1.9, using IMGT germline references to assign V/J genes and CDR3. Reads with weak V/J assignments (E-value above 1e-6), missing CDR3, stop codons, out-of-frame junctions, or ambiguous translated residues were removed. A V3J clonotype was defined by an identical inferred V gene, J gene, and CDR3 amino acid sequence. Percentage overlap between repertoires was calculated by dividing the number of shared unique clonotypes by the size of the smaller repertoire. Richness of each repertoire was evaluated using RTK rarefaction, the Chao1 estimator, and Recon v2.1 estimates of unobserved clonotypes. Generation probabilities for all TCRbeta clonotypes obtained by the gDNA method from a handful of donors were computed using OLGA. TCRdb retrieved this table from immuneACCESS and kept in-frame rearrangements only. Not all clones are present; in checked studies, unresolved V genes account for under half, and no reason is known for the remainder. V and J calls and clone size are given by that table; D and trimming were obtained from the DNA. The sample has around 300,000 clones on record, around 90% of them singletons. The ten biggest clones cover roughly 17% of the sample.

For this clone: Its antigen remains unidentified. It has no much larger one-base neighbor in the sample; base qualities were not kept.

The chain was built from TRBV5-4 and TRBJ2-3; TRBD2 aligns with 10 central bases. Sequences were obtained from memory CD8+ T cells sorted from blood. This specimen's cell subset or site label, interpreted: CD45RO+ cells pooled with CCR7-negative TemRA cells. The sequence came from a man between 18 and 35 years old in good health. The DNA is TGTGCCAGCAGCCAAGCGGGGGGGATCACAGATACGCAGTATTTT. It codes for CASSQAGGITDTQYF.